The sequence of this T cell receptor beta chain was determined in a study of vaccination and CD4 T cells after COVID-19. Researchers used the Oncomine TCR Beta short-read assay to sequence DNA from cultured CD4+ T cells. In TCRdb, the PCR reads were re-called with MiXCR into one record per CDR3 protein. Altogether roughly 20,000 distinct CDR3 sequences are present, less than 40% being singletons, with the ten largest covering 2.6%. From germline, CDR1 is MNHEY and CDR2 SVGEGT. V was trimmed by 6 bases and J by 5 bases, leaving 11 bases between them. CDR3 length: 14 amino acids. Stated time point: late sampling 161 to 241 days after vaccination in three convalescent patients. The treatment is: approximately nine-day PBMC culture with coronavirus spike peptide pools or control peptides (ViraFEST assay). This clonotype appeared a few times. Its matching antigen is unknown.

This sequence joins TRBV6-2 or TRBV6-3 and TRBJ1-6; D gene ambiguous. This clonotype originated in a human donor who had recovered from COVID-19. Sequenced here: CD4+ T cells from blood, cultured in vitro, sampled about 7 months after SARS-CoV-2 vaccination. The CDR3 spells CASSKDGNNSPLHF. CDR3 sequence (DNA): TGTGCCAGCAGCAAGGACGGGAATAATTCACCCCTCCACTTT.